The T cell receptor (beta chain) under discussion was sequenced for a study of blood T cell repertoires in COVID-19. About the study: Researchers got acute and convalescent COVID-19 samples from the United States, Italy and Spain. The cDNA or gDNA used as material had been derived from T cells, B-cell-depleted T cells, or PBMCs.

With V trimmed by 4 bases and J by 4 bases, 2 bases remained unmatched. CDR3 length: 12 amino acids. Germline-derived CDR1 and CDR2 are SGHKS and YYEKEE (reference sequence). Original processing notes: Amplification of reference gene primers was used by the study to estimate nucleated cell counts. TCRdb keeps only in-frame clones here, not all; method: immunoSEQ multiplex PCR. D and trimming come from the DNA, and the V and J calls and clone size come from that table. The sample lists under 75,000 clones; roughly 80% were seen once. Sequencing was done on a sample of peripheral blood. The chain has TRBV5-5 and TRBJ2-7, with 7 bases lining up with TRBD1. The receptor was derived from a woman aged 45-65 years with active or convalescent COVID-19. This CDR3 reads CASSAQGYEQYF. The CDR3 DNA sequence: TGTGCCAGCAGCGCACAGGGGTACGAGCAGTACTTC.